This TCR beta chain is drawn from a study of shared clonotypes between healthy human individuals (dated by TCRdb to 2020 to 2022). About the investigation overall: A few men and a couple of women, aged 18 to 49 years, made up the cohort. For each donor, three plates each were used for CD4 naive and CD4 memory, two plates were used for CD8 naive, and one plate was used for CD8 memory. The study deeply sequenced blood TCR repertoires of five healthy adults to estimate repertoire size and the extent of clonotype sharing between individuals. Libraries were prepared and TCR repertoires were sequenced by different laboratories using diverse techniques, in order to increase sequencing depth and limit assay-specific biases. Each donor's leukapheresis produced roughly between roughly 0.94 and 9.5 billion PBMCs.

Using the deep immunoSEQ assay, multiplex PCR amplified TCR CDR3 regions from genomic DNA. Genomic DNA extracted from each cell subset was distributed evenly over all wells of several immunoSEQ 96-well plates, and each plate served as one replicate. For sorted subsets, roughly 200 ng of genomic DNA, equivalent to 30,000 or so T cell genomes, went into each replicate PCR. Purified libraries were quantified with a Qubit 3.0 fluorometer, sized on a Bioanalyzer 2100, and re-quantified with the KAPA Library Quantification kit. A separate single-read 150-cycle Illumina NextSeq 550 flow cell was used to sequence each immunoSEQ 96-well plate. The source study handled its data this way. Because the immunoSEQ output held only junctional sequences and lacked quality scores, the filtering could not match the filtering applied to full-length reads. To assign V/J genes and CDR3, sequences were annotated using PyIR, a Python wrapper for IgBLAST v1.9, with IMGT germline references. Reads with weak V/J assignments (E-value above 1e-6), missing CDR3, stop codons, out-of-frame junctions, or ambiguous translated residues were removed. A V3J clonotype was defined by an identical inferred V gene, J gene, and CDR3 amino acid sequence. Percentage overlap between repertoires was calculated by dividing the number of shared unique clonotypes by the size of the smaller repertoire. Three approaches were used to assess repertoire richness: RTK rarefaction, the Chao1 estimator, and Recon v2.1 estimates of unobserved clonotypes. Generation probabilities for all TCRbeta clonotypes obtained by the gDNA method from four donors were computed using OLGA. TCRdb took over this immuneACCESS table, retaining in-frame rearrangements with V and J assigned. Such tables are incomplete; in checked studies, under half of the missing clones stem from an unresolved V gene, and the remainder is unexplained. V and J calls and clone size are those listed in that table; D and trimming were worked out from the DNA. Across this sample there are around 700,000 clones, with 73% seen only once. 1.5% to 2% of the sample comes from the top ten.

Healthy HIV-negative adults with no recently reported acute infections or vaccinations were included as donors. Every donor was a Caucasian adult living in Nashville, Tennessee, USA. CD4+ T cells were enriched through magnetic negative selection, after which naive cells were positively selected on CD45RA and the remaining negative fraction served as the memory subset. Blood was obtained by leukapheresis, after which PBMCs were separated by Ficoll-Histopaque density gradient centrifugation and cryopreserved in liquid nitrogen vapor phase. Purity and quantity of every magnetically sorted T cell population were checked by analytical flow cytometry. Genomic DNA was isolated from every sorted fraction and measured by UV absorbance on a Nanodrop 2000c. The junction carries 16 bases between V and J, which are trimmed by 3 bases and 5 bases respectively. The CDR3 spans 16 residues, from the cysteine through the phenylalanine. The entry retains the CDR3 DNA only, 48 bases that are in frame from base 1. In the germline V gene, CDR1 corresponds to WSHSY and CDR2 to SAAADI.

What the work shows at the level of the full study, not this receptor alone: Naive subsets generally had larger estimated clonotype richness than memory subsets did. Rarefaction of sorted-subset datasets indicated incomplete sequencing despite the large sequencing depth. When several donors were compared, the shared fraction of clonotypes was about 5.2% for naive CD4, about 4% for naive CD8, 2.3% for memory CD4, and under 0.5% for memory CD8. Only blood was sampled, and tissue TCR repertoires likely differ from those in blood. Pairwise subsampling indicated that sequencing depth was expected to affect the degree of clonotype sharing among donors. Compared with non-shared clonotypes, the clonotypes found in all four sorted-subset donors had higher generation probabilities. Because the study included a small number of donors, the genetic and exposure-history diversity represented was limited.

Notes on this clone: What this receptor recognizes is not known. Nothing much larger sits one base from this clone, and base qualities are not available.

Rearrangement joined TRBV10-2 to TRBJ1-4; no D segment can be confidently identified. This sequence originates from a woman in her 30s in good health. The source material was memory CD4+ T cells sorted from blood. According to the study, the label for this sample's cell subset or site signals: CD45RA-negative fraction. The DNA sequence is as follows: TGCGCCAGCAGTGAATCGTTCGGGGTGGGAAATGAAAAACTGTTTTTT. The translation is CASSESFGVGNEKLFF.